These 9 T cell receptor beta chains originate from one sample sequenced in a study of CD8+ T cells in alopecia areata. Sequencing used cDNA as its template, made by extracting RNA and reverse transcribing it. TCRdb's copy holds only in-frame clones and misses some; the assay was immunoSEQ multiplex PCR. The sample consists of roughly 100,000 clones, 65% to 90% of them appearing once. The treatment: oral pan-JAK inhibitor, 5-10 mg twice daily. Here the sequenced sample was CD8+ T cells sorted from blood, taken between weeks 30 and 35, from a patient treated with tofacitinib. Every receptor here comes from a human donor with alopecia areata.

The chain has TRBV27 and TRBJ1-5; D remains unclear. The CDR3 runs to 11 residues. V was trimmed by 8 bases and J by 4 bases, leaving 6 bases between them. Germline CDR1 reads MNHEY; CDR2 reads SMNVEV (reference sequence). In DNA, the CDR3 is TGTGCCAGCGGATTAAATCAGCCCCAGCATTTT. It is translated as CASGLNQPQHF.

A word on this clone: The junction departs from the called germline gene at one end, perhaps through a read error. V usage is TRBV5-1 and J usage is TRBJ2-3; 10 nucleotides agree with TRBD2. Germline loops: CDR1 SGHRS, CDR2 YFSETQ. This CDR3 spans 15 amino acids. For the CDR3, the DNA is TGCGCCTGCAGAGCCGGACTAGCGGCAACAGATACGCAGTATTTT. As protein: CACRAGLAATDTQYF.

The V call is TRBV14, the J call TRBJ2-1; no clear D. Per germline, CDR1 SGHDN and CDR2 FVKESK. V was shortened by 4 bases and J by 4 bases, with 2 bases between the two germline ends. The CDR3 runs to 11 residues. The CDR3 is CASSLYNEQFF. Written as DNA, the CDR3 is TGTGCCAGCAGCCTTTACAATGAGCAGTTCTTC.

The V and J genes are TRBV7-3 and TRBJ2-5; possibly TRBD2 for D (7 bases). The V end was cut by 2 bases, the J end by 1 base, with 11 bases between. CDR3 length: 15 residues. The germline V gene encodes CDR1 SGHTA and CDR2 FQGTGA. Here the CDR3 reads CASSLVGGGQETQYF. The DNA for the CDR3 is TGTGCCAGCAGCTTAGTGGGAGGGGGCCAAGAGACCCAGTACTTC. Complete variable domain (other parts from reference TRBV7-3 and TRBJ2-5): GAGVSQTPSNKVTEKGKYVELRCDPISGHTALYWYRQSLGQGPEFLIYFQGTGAADDSGLPNDRFFAVRPEGSVSTLKIQRTERGDSAVYLCASSLVGGGQETQYFGPGTRLLVL.

The chain couples TRBV5-4 to TRBJ2-1; perhaps TRBD2 as D (7 bases). This CDR3 comprises 14 residues. The germline V and J ends were trimmed by 3 bases and 7 bases, with 14 bases remaining between them. Germline V gene data show CDR1 as SGHNT and CDR2 as YYREEE (reference sequence). This CDR3 is CASSWGGPGNEQFF. In DNA, the CDR3 is TGTGCCAGCAGCTGGGGGGGGCCGGGGAATGAGCAGTTCTTC.

The CDR3 spells CASKTSYEQYF. CDR3 bases: TGTGCCAGCAAGACTTCCTACGAGCAGTACTTC. The V gene is TRBV27, the J gene TRBJ2-7; D remains unclear. CDR1 and CDR2 (germline): MNHEY, SMNVEV (reference sequence). V gave up 7 bases and J gave up 1 base, with 5 bases separating them. The CDR3 consists of 11 residues.

This rearrangement joins TRBV25-1 to TRBJ2-7; D is possibly TRBD1 or TRBD2 (5 bases each). CDR1 and CDR2 (germline): MGHDK, SYGVNS. Deletions cut 8 bases from V and 1 base from J, with 18 bases between. This CDR3 is 15 amino acids long. DNA for the CDR3: TGTGCCAGCGGAGGTGGGACCTCACCTTCCTACGAGCAGTACTTC. It yields the protein CASGGGTSPSYEQYF.

The chain combines TRBV7-8 with TRBJ2-4; unclear D gene. Per germline, CDR1 SGHVS and CDR2 FQNEAQ. The CDR3 consists of 13 residues. V lost 4 bases and J lost 8, with 12 bases in between. The CDR3 loop is CASSSQLSDIQYF. CDR3 DNA: TGTGCCAGCAGCTCACAGTTGTCAGACATTCAGTACTTC.

The chain combines TRBV27 with TRBJ2-3, with 8 bases identical to TRBD2. The V segment lost 7 bases and the J segment 2 bases; nucleotides outside the gene matches: 8. From germline, CDR1 is MNHEY and CDR2 SMNVEV (reference sequence). The CDR3 length is 15 residues. CDR3 in amino acids: CASIRRGATTDTQYF. The DNA for the CDR3 is TGTGCCAGCATCCGGCGGGGGGCCACCACAGATACGCAGTATTTT.